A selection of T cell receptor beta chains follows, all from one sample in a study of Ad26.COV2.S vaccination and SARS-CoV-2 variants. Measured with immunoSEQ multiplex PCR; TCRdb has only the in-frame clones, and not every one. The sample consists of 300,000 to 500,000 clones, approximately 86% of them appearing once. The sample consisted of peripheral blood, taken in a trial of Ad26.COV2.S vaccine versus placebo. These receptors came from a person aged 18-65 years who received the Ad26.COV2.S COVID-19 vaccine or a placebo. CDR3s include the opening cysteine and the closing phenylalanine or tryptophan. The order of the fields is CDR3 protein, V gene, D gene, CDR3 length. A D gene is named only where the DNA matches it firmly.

cdr3_aa: CASSFIWGTGGTLHSTEAFF
v_call: TRBV7-8
d_call: TRBD1
cdr3_length: 20

cdr3_aa: CSASDGTGDSYNEQFF
v_call: TRBV20-1
d_call: NA
cdr3_length: 16

cdr3_aa: CASSLGPPGNQPQHF
v_call: TRBV5-6
d_call: NA
cdr3_length: 15

cdr3_aa: CATHSGSGANTGELFF
v_call: TRBV5-1
d_call: NA
cdr3_length: 16

cdr3_aa: CASSKIQGRNSPLHF
v_call: TRBV11-2
d_call: TRBD1
cdr3_length: 15

cdr3_aa: CASSQDAGGFLSLHF
v_call: TRBV3-1/TRBV3-2
d_call: TRBD1
cdr3_length: 15

cdr3_aa: CASSSDRGLNGYTF
v_call: TRBV7-9
d_call: TRBD1
cdr3_length: 14

cdr3_aa: CASSLNNRGETQYF
v_call: TRBV6-5
d_call: NA
cdr3_length: 14

cdr3_aa: CASSPRDRNNEQFF
v_call: TRBV7-2
d_call: TRBD1
cdr3_length: 14

cdr3_aa: CASSLGSGRGTDTQYF
v_call: TRBV11-3
d_call: NA
cdr3_length: 16

cdr3_aa: CASSPLTGNTGELFF
v_call: TRBV5-1
d_call: NA
cdr3_length: 15

cdr3_aa: CATSGSQASRVGDTEAFF
v_call: TRBV15
d_call: NA
cdr3_length: 18

cdr3_aa: CASAQGTGGETQYF
v_call: TRBV9
d_call: TRBD1
cdr3_length: 14

cdr3_aa: CASSLHPTDTQYF
v_call: TRBV5-6
d_call: NA
cdr3_length: 13

cdr3_aa: CASSPLTGLAGGSFDEQFF
v_call: TRBV18
d_call: TRBD2
cdr3_length: 19

cdr3_aa: CASSLEGGELFF
v_call: TRBV5-1
d_call: NA
cdr3_length: 12

cdr3_aa: CASTPHGHEFQYGYTF
v_call: TRBV6-2/TRBV6-3
d_call: NA
cdr3_length: 16

cdr3_aa: CATSRDPGVNTEAFF
v_call: TRBV15
d_call: NA
cdr3_length: 15

cdr3_aa: CASRTTGFGSLWGTEAFF
v_call: TRBV27
d_call: NA
cdr3_length: 18

cdr3_aa: CASSQDRGGAAFF
v_call: TRBV14
d_call: NA
cdr3_length: 13

cdr3_aa: CASSLSGGGTTEAFF
v_call: TRBV27
d_call: NA
cdr3_length: 15

cdr3_aa: CASSIERDRRVRNQPQHF
v_call: TRBV19
d_call: NA
cdr3_length: 18

cdr3_aa: CASSMGGGASQPQHF
v_call: TRBV19
d_call: TRBD1
cdr3_length: 15

cdr3_aa: CASSSTGGYNQPQHF
v_call: TRBV6-5
d_call: TRBD1
cdr3_length: 15

cdr3_aa: CATSTGGTGGAAAGYTF
v_call: TRBV10-2
d_call: TRBD1
cdr3_length: 17

cdr3_aa: CASSRTGSYEQYF
v_call: TRBV25-1
d_call: TRBD1
cdr3_length: 13

cdr3_aa: CASSGQGGAYGYTF
v_call: TRBV5-6
d_call: TRBD1
cdr3_length: 14

cdr3_aa: CASGVLGVYGYTF
v_call: TRBV2
d_call: NA
cdr3_length: 13

cdr3_aa: CASSTGPLDQPQHF
v_call: TRBV19
d_call: NA
cdr3_length: 14

cdr3_aa: CASTTGTGFYEQYF
v_call: TRBV5-1
d_call: TRBD1
cdr3_length: 14

cdr3_aa: CASSQAQGMNTEAFF
v_call: TRBV4-2
d_call: TRBD1
cdr3_length: 15

cdr3_aa: CASSQDTTAEQYF
v_call: TRBV3-1/TRBV3-2
d_call: NA
cdr3_length: 13

cdr3_aa: CASSLVTGRGNTEAFF
v_call: TRBV5-8
d_call: NA
cdr3_length: 16

cdr3_aa: CASSLDNYEQYF
v_call: TRBV7-9
d_call: NA
cdr3_length: 12

cdr3_aa: CASSPGPAYSNQPQHF
v_call: TRBV3-1/TRBV3-2
d_call: NA
cdr3_length: 16

cdr3_aa: CASSPPGHQETQYF
v_call: TRBV18
d_call: NA
cdr3_length: 14

cdr3_aa: CASSIGQGDETQYF
v_call: TRBV19
d_call: TRBD1
cdr3_length: 14

cdr3_aa: CASTTEGNYGYTF
v_call: TRBV23-1
d_call: NA
cdr3_length: 13

cdr3_aa: CASRSAGNYGYTF
v_call: TRBV2
d_call: NA
cdr3_length: 13

cdr3_aa: CASSDWRDRGVAAFF
v_call: TRBV2
d_call: TRBD1
cdr3_length: 15

cdr3_aa: CSATLGEKLFF
v_call: TRBV20-1
d_call: NA
cdr3_length: 11

cdr3_aa: CASSPRRTGHEKLFF
v_call: TRBV5-8
d_call: TRBD1
cdr3_length: 15

cdr3_aa: CASSPEGQPQHF
v_call: TRBV6-2/TRBV6-3
d_call: NA
cdr3_length: 12

cdr3_aa: CASSREWTGAGNTIYF
v_call: TRBV7-6
d_call: TRBD1
cdr3_length: 16

cdr3_aa: CASSTWTGNYGYTF
v_call: TRBV6-6
d_call: TRBD1
cdr3_length: 14

cdr3_aa: CAISPTGSTVGAFF
v_call: TRBV10-3
d_call: NA
cdr3_length: 14

cdr3_aa: CASRTGGIAYNEQFF
v_call: TRBV5-4
d_call: TRBD1
cdr3_length: 15

cdr3_aa: CATSLGGDSEKLFF
v_call: TRBV15
d_call: TRBD1
cdr3_length: 14

cdr3_aa: CASKGGGLAGAQYF
v_call: TRBV11-2
d_call: TRBD2
cdr3_length: 14

cdr3_aa: CSASPQGGYGNTIYF
v_call: TRBV20-1
d_call: NA
cdr3_length: 15

cdr3_aa: CASSPDLLRGTIYF
v_call: TRBV4-1
d_call: NA
cdr3_length: 14

cdr3_aa: CASSLRRGSNYGYTF
v_call: TRBV7-9
d_call: NA
cdr3_length: 15

cdr3_aa: CASSPLPGAGRGEQYF
v_call: TRBV7-2
d_call: NA
cdr3_length: 16

cdr3_aa: CASSPSSGEPPKPLHF
v_call: TRBV27
d_call: NA
cdr3_length: 16

cdr3_aa: CASSQGGTGNTIYF
v_call: TRBV3-1/TRBV3-2
d_call: NA
cdr3_length: 14